Shown below are 21 T cell receptor beta chains from a single sample sequenced in a study of Graves' ophthalmopathy and Graves' hyperthyroidism (dated by TCRdb to about 2018). TCRdb records Illumina HiSeq 2000 as the sequencer. TCR beta CDR3 regions were amplified from RNA transcripts for repertoire sequencing. The first round was an RT-PCR using HTBI primers with the Qiagen OneStep RT-PCR kit, and this first round was followed by a second-round multiplex PCR, then size selection and purification. TCRdb cleaned the public reads at Q25 with fastp, built clones with MiXCR and kept in-frame beta chains. Duplicate CDR3 protein sequences are folded into a single record with the most common DNA and genes. Counted in this sample were hundreds of thousands of distinct CDR3 sequences; approximately 39% of them appeared once. The ten largest clones add up to around 3% of the sample. Sequenced: peripheral blood. Receptors originate from an adult man with Graves' ophthalmopathy.

V gene TRBV5-1 combines with J gene TRBJ1-1; 10 bases align to TRBD1. CDR1 is SGHRS, CDR2 YFSETQ, per germline. This CDR3 has 14 amino acids. The CDR3 is CASGLDRGDTEAFF. CDR3 nucleotides: TGCGCAAGCGGCTTGGACAGGGGGGACACTGAAGCTTTCTTT.

Many counts were recorded for this clonotype. V and J are TRBV7-9 and TRBJ1-1, with D perhaps matching TRBD1 (6 bases). This CDR3 spans 15 amino acids. V was trimmed by 6 bases and J by 4 bases, leaving 18 bases between them. Germline-derived CDR1 and CDR2 are SEHNR and FQNEAQ (reference sequence). The CDR3 protein is CASSRGDSWGTEAFF. CDR3 nucleotide sequence: TGTGCCAGCAGTAGGGGGGACTCTTGGGGCACTGAAGCTTTCTTT.

This clonotype was counted at least ten times. V gene TRBV7-3 combines with J gene TRBJ2-5; TRBD1 is a possible D gene (6 bases). Germline lookup yields CDR1 SGHTA and CDR2 FQGTGA. The CDR3 covers 14 residues. V was shortened by 3 bases and J by 2 bases, with 10 bases between the two germline ends. CDR3 in DNA: TGTGCCAGCAGCTTTGGGGGCAGACAAGAGACCCAGTACTTC. Translating it yields CASSFGGRQETQYF. The complete variable domain, with remaining parts taken from reference TRBV7-3 and TRBJ2-5, reads GAGVSQTPSNKVTEKGKYVELRCDPISGHTALYWYRQSLGQGPEFLIYFQGTGAADDSGLPNDRFFAVRPEGSVSTLKIQRTERGDSAVYLCASSFGGRQETQYFGPGTRLLVL.

A remark on this clonotype: One base away lies a much larger clone, so this may be a sequencing read error. The chain recombines TRBV7-9 with TRBJ2-2, with D possibly matching TRBD1 (5 bases). CDR1 is SEHNR and CDR2 is FQNEAQ in the germline V gene (reference sequence). This CDR3 is built from 13 residues. The CDR3, as DNA: TGTGCCGGCAGCTTAAAGGGGACCGGGGAGCTGTTTTTT. Translated, it gives CAGSLKGTGELFF.

The table lists this clonotype with many counts. The chain links TRBV6-1 to TRBJ2-7, with D hard to call. The V end lost 6 bases, the J end lost 4 bases, and 7 bases lay between the germline ends. The germline gives CDR1 MNHNS, CDR2 SASEGT. The length of the CDR3 is 11 residues. The chain's CDR3 is CASSEAYEQYF. CDR3 bases: TGTGCCAGCAGCGAGGCGTACGAGCAGTACTTC.

This clonotype has at least ten counts. The chain joins TRBV2 to TRBJ1-4; 9 bases align to TRBD1. V trimming: 6 bases; J trimming: 3 bases; junction bases outside the gene matches: 8. This CDR3 region has 16 residues. The V gene's germline CDR1 is SNHLY and CDR2 FYNNEI. The CDR3 DNA is TGTGCCAGCAGACCGGGACAGGGAAGGTCTAATGAAAAACTGTTTTTT. Translating it yields CASRPGQGRSNEKLFF.

This clonotype has a handful of counts. The chain joins TRBV6-5 to TRBJ1-6; no reliable D call. Looked up from germline, CDR1 is MNHEY and CDR2 is SVGAGI. CDR3 length equals 16 residues. Trimming left V 4 bases short and J 0 bases short, with 10 bases between. CDR3 bases: TGTGCCAGCAGTTCGTACGGCCCCTCCTATAATTCACCCCTCCACTTT. Its protein is CASSSYGPSYNSPLHF.

The chain carries TRBV20-1 and TRBJ1-1; maybe TRBD1 (5 bases). The V gene lost 5 bases and the J gene lost 4 bases, with 14 bases spanning the gap. The CDR3 is 13 residues long. Germline values: CDR1 DFQATT, CDR2 SNEGSKA (reference sequence). The CDR3 protein is CSAPGAWGTEAFF. CDR3 DNA: TGCAGTGCTCCCGGGGCCTGGGGCACTGAAGCTTTCTTT.

This clonotype showed up just a few times. CDR3 nucleotides: TGTGCCAGCAGCTCCGGACAGGCCGTTGCAACTAATGAAAAACTGTTTTTT. Translated: CASSSGQAVATNEKLFF. The chain couples TRBV10-3 to TRBJ1-4, with 7 bases lining up with TRBD1. CDR3 length: 17 amino acids. Germline CDR1 reads ENHRY; CDR2 reads SYGVKD. Germline trimming cut 10 bases from V and 0 bases from J; bases unmatched to any gene: 14.

The chain recombines TRBV5-5 with TRBJ2-3; D is unclear. Germline V gene data show CDR1 as SGHKS and CDR2 as YYEKEE (reference sequence). The CDR3 totals 13 residues. The V end was cut by 6 bases, the J end by 2 bases, with 10 bases between. CDR3 sequence (DNA): TGTGCCAGCATCGGACCCTACACAGATACGCAGTATTTT. This codes for CASIGPYTDTQYF. The full variable domain, completed using reference TRBV5-5 and TRBJ2-3, is DAGVTQSPTHLIKTRGQQVTLRCSPISGHKSVSWYQQVLGQGPQFIFQYYEKEERGRGNFPDRFSARQFPNYSSELNVNALLLGDSALYLCASIGPYTDTQYFGPGTRLTVL.

This clonotype was seen more than once but under ten times. V gene TRBV7-2 combines with J gene TRBJ2-2, with D perhaps TRBD2 (5 bases). Deletions cut 5 bases from V and 5 bases from J, with 12 bases between. The CDR3 has 14 residues. Germline V CDR1 and CDR2: SGHTA, FQGNSA. CDR3 loop: CASSEPRLTGELFF. The CDR3 coding sequence is TGTGCCAGCAGCGAACCCCGACTAACCGGGGAGCTGTTTTTT.

The CDR3: CASRAGTRQNTGELFF. DNA of the CDR3: TGTGCCAGCAGAGCCGGGACTAGGCAGAACACCGGGGAGCTGTTTTTT. The chain employs TRBV2 and TRBJ2-2; TRBD2 matches at 8 bases. CDR3 length: 16 amino acids. CDR1 and CDR2 (germline): SNHLY, FYNNEI. With 6 bases clipped from V and 1 base from J, the junction kept 7 bases outside the gene matches. Based on the CDR3 plus reference TRBV2 and TRBJ2-2, the full variable domain is EPEVTQTPSHQVTQMGQEVILRCVPISNHLYFYWYRQILGQKVEFLVSFYNNEISEKSEIFDDQFSVERPDGSNFTLKIRSTKLEDSAMYFCASRAGTRQNTGELFFGEGSRLTVL.

Notes on this clonotype: One end of the junction fails to match germline, which may point to a read error. This chain joins TRBV6-6 and TRBJ2-2, with D perhaps matching TRBD1 (6 bases). Germline CDR1 is MNHNY and CDR2 is SVGAGI (reference sequence). The CDR3 loop spans 16 amino acids. As DNA, the CDR3 is TGTGTCAGCAGTGATCCCGGGACAACGAACACCGGGGAGCTGTTTTTT. Protein: CVSSDPGTTNTGELFF.

This clonotype was counted many times. The chain has TRBV29-1 and TRBJ2-2; 12 nucleotides match TRBD2. V lost 7 bases to trimming and J lost 7 bases; unmatched junction nucleotides: 4. Germline-derived CDR1 and CDR2 are SQVTM and ANQGSEA. This CDR3 has 13 amino acids. The CDR3 DNA sequence: TGCAGCGCAACACTAGCGGGGGGCGGGGAGCTGTTTTTT. Translation: CSATLAGGGELFF.

V usage is TRBV29-1 and J usage is TRBJ2-7; D possibly corresponds to TRBD2 (5 bases). Gene TRBJ2-1 matches the end of the DNA better, so the J call may be wrong. CDR1 is SQVTM and CDR2 is ANQGSEA in the germline V gene. This CDR3 has 14 residues. This chain's CDR3 is CSVERLASLREQFF. The DNA of the CDR3 is TGCAGCGTTGAAAGGTTGGCTAGCCTTCGAGAGCAGTTCTTC.

V is TRBV30 and J is TRBJ1-1, with D unresolved. Germline CDR1 GTSNPN, CDR2 SVGIG (reference sequence). This CDR3 region has 13 residues. The V and J ends lost 2 bases and 0 bases respectively, with 7 bases between them. The CDR3 coding sequence is TGTGCCTGGAGTCACACAGTGAACACTGAAGCTTTCTTT. This translates into CAWSHTVNTEAFF.

This clonotype was counted at least ten times. The V gene is TRBV10-3, the J gene TRBJ1-5, with a possible D match to TRBD1 (5 bases). Looked up from germline, CDR1 is ENHRY and CDR2 is SYGVKD. V dropped 6 bases and J dropped 5 bases, with 17 bases sitting between them. CDR3 length: 15 residues. This CDR3 reads CAIRPGPPGDQPQHF. The CDR3 coding sequence is TGTGCCATCAGACCGGGACCCCCGGGAGATCAGCCCCAGCATTTT.

The CDR3 loop reads CASSLAGSWETQYF. The CDR3 DNA sequence: TGTGCCAGCAGCTTAGCAGGGAGTTGGGAGACCCAGTACTTC. This rearrangement joins TRBV7-2 to TRBJ2-5; perhaps TRBD2 as D (5 bases). V lost 0 bases to trimming and J lost 5 bases, with 10 bases between them. This CDR3 is built from 14 residues. Germline CDR1 is SGHTA and CDR2 is FQGNSA.

This clonotype was counted a single time. J is TRBJ1-5 and V is TRBV2, with D uncertain. V dropped 4 bases and J dropped 2 bases, with 9 bases sitting between them. Looked up from germline, CDR1 is SNHLY and CDR2 is FYNNEI. This CDR3 contains 14 residues. The CDR3 sequence: CASSATVGNQPQHF. The CDR3 region has the DNA TGTGCCAGCAGTGCCACGGTTGGCAATCAGCCCCAGCATTTT.

The chain recombines TRBV11-2 with TRBJ2-5, with D tentatively TRBD2 (5 bases). CDR1 and CDR2 (germline): SGHAT, FQNNGV. V lost 7 bases to trimming and J lost 2 bases, with 11 bases between them. The CDR3 length is 13 residues. This CDR3 reads CASNSDSQETQYF. The CDR3 coding sequence is TGTGCCAGCAACTCGGACTCTCAAGAGACCCAGTACTTC.

The chain recombines TRBV4-3 with TRBJ1-2; 7 positions agree with TRBD1. Germline V gene data show CDR1 as LGHNA and CDR2 as YSLEER. The trim removed 0 bases at V and 4 bases at J, leaving 8 bases unmatched. The CDR3 loop spans 16 amino acids. As DNA, the CDR3 is TGCGCCAGCAGCCAAGATAGGCCAGGGGGAGGCTATGGCTACACCTTC. Translated, it gives CASSQDRPGGGYGYTF.